This TCR beta chain was recorded in a study of metastatic and nonmetastatic thyroid tumors. Study summary: Across peripheral blood and tumor or nodule tissue samples taken from malignant and benign thyroid patients, the repertoires were compared with one another. Study-wide results and limits: Significantly higher TCR beta diversity was reportedly seen in malignant thyroid tumors than benign nodules, in blood and tumor.

Original data processing: A classifier of distant metastasis in papillary thyroid cancer was built from CDR3 differences (across clinicopathological groups). From the PCR reads, TCRdb re-called clones with MiXCR. Here the V and J calls rest on TCRdb's processing, not on the authors' analysis. The table lists about 50,000 clones, 4% to 5% of them singletons. This clone was seen a handful of times. The antigen is undetermined. All patients were untreated before thyroid surgery. The CDR3 totals 20 residues. V was clipped by 6 bases and J by 2 bases; unmatched bases: 20. The receptor was derived from a female donor with papillary thyroid cancer or a benign thyroid nodule (not recorded which). Some clones in this sample may be carry-over from other donors' samples. Sample: blood. The chain couples TRBV12-3 or TRBV12-4 to TRBJ2-5, with 11 bases that match TRBD2. In DNA, the CDR3 is TGTGCCAGCAGCCTCGCGGGATTAGCGGGAGGGCCTAGGGTACAAGAGACCCAGTACTTC. This codes for CASSLAGLAGGPRVQETQYF.